The clone carrying this T cell receptor (beta chain) was found many times. Its antigen is currently unknown. The data originate from a study of T cells in Graves' hyperthyroidism and ophthalmopathy. Notes on the study in general: Ophthalmopathy was distinguished from stable hyperthyroidism by 13 V-J signatures. Most thyroid clonotypes expanded above 0.001 appeared in blood too.

Patients counted as stable if ophthalmopathy did not develop within 18 months. The study excluded patients with uncontrolled infection, other autoimmune disease, pregnancy or lactation. The CDR3 consists of 16 residues. The V gene end was trimmed by 4 bases and the J gene end by 6 bases; junction bases not matched to a gene: 8. Germline lookup yields CDR1 SGHRS and CDR2 YFSETQ. From RNA transcripts, TCR beta CDR3 regions were amplified. In the first-round RT-PCR of the TCR CDR3, the HTBI primer set was used. TCRdb passed the multiplex PCR reads through MiXCR, listing each CDR3 protein once. The repertoire holds roughly 110,000 distinct CDR3 sequences, with 16% as singletons.

The clonotype comes from a woman in her forties or fifties with Graves' hyperthyroidism. V is TRBV5-1 and J is TRBJ2-2; 11 bases map to TRBD2. Sequences were obtained from blood. CDR3 amino acids: CASSQTSGSRAGELFF. The DNA for the CDR3 is TGCGCCAGCAGCCAAACTAGCGGGAGTCGGGCCGGGGAGCTGTTTTTT.